The 8 T cell receptor beta chains given below trace back to one sample, sequenced in a study of T-cell reconstitution after alpha-beta-depleted transplantation in children. Unique molecular identifiers were incorporated when the TCRbeta library was constructed. TCRdb re-derived calls from the PCR reads in MiXCR, one entry per CDR3 protein. The sample consists of some 200,000 distinct CDR3 sequences, around 9.2% of them appearing once. The sample in question was PBMCs, mostly from graft donor cells, obtained 360 days after TCRalphabeta/CD19-depleted stem cell transplant. The receptors here all came from a male patient between 2 and 15 years old who had a stem cell transplant for acute myeloid leukemia, so the T cells may come from the graft donor.

This clonotype was recorded at least ten times. This chain connects TRBV5-1 to TRBJ2-7, with 9 bases identical to TRBD1. The J segment lost 2 bases and the V segment lost 2 bases, leaving 2 bases of the junction unmatched. Germline V gives CDR1 SGHRS, CDR2 YFSETQ. The CDR3 has 14 residues. CDR3 in DNA: TGCGCCAGCAGCTTTGGGACAGGGACCTACGAGCAGTACGTC. This encodes CASSFGTGTYEQYV.

This clonotype was observed at least ten times. The CDR3 sequence: CASSLAVYNEQFF. Written as DNA, the CDR3 is TGTGCCAGCAGTTTAGCTGTATACAATGAGCAGTTCTTC. The genes are TRBV12-3 or TRBV12-4 and TRBJ2-1; D uncertain. The V gene lost 0 bases and the J gene lost 4 bases, with 4 bases spanning the gap. This CDR3 is built from 13 residues.

There are many counts of this clonotype. The rearrangement uses TRBV12-3 or TRBV12-4 and TRBJ2-3; TRBD1 aligns across 9 bases. J lost 2 bases, V lost 7 bases, and 4 bases had no gene match. The CDR3 length is 14 residues. The CDR3 reads CASNDRGTTDTQYF. The DNA for the CDR3 is TGTGCCAGCAATGACAGGGGGACCACAGATACGCAGTATTTT.

This clonotype was detected many times. The genes are TRBV20-1 and TRBJ2-5; D not resolved. The V gene's germline CDR1 is DFQATT and CDR2 SNEGSKA (reference sequence). V was shortened by 1 base and J by 0 bases, with 3 bases between the two germline ends. CDR3 length equals 12 residues. This CDR3 is CSARVYQETQYF. DNA of the CDR3: TGCAGTGCTAGAGTATACCAAGAGACCCAGTACTTC.

This clonotype came up a few times. V and J are TRBV20-1 and TRBJ1-5, with D perhaps matching TRBD1 (6 bases). V lost 0 bases and J lost 5, with 14 bases in between. The germline V gene has CDR1 DFQATT and CDR2 SNEGSKA (reference sequence). This CDR3 has 15 residues. This CDR3 reads CSARDGWGHDQPQHF. CDR3 nucleotides: TGCAGTGCTAGAGATGGCTGGGGACACGATCAGCCCCAGCATTTT.

The V and J genes are TRBV27 and TRBJ2-7; 8 nucleotides agree with TRBD1. V shed 7 bases and J 0 bases; nucleotides not matched to a gene: 8. This CDR3 region has 15 residues. CDR1 MNHEY and CDR2 SMNVEV come from the germline V gene (reference sequence). CDR3 region: CASKRLDRDSYEQYF. CDR3 bases: TGTGCCAGCAAGAGGTTGGACAGGGACTCCTACGAGCAGTACTTC.

This clonotype was counted only a few times. The chain combines TRBV12-3 or TRBV12-4 with TRBJ2-1; 8 bases are a match to TRBD2. Unmatched junction bases numbered 8, after V lost 1 base and J lost 9 bases. The CDR3 length is 15 residues. The CDR3 DNA reads TGTGCCAGCAGTTTAGGCCAGCGGGGGTTCTCTGAGCAGTTCTTC. This codes for CASSLGQRGFSEQFF.

This clonotype was detected a few times. The chain joins TRBV12-3 or TRBV12-4 to TRBJ2-3; D unclear. CDR3 size: 13 residues. Trimming shortened V by 3 bases and J by 2 bases, and 6 bases separated the two germline ends. In nucleotides, the CDR3 is TGTGCCAGCAGTTTTGGCTTCACAGATACGCAGTATTTT. It encodes CASSFGFTDTQYF.